These T cell receptor beta chains were read from a single sample in a study of blood T cell repertoires in COVID-19. Only in-frame clones appear in the TCRdb table, and some are missing; sequencing was by immunoSEQ multiplex PCR. This table holds 180,000 or so clones, 75% to 90% found once. The specimen sequenced was peripheral blood. These receptors all stem from a human donor with active or convalescent COVID-19. The donor label of this sample is uncertain. Both conserved end residues are part of each CDR3. The D gene is left open where the match is weak. The size of a clone is reported for some rows only, either as once, few or many, or as a class for expanded clones.

V: TRBV30; D: .; size: .; J: TRBJ2-5; DNA: TGTGCCTGGAGCAGGGACACCCAAGAGACCCAGTACTTC; CDR3: CAWSRDTQETQYF
V: TRBV27; D: .; size: .; J: TRBJ2-2; DNA: TGTGCCAGCAGTTTAGTAAACAGGGTCAGGTTGGACTCCGGGGAGCTGTTTTTT; CDR3: CASSLVNRVRLDSGELFF
V: TRBV3-1/TRBV3-2; D: TRBD1; size: few; J: TRBJ2-3; DNA: TGTGCCAGCAGCCATACCAGGGGGCGGTGGAAGTATACGCAGTATTTT; CDR3: CASSHTRGRWKYTQYF
V: TRBV24-1; D: TRBD2; size: .; J: TRBJ2-4; DNA: TGTGCCACCTTTCTTGAGGCCGGGAGGGCAGTAGCCAAAAACATTCAGTACTTC; CDR3: CATFLEAGRAVAKNIQYF
V: TRBV7-2; D: TRBD1; size: .; J: TRBJ2-3; DNA: TGTGCCAGCAGCCCGGACAGGAGTGGGACAGATACGCAGTATTTT; CDR3: CASSPDRSGTDTQYF
V: TRBV3-1/TRBV3-2; D: TRBD2; size: once; J: TRBJ2-5; DNA: TGTGCCAGCAGCCTCTCGCCCTATGGGGGGGAAGAGACCCAGTACTTC; CDR3: CASSLSPYGGEETQYF
V: TRBV6-5; D: .; size: .; J: TRBJ2-3; DNA: TGTGCCAGCATAGGGGGTAAGAGCACAGATACGCAGTATTTT; CDR3: CASIGGKSTDTQYF
V: TRBV6-1; D: .; size: .; J: TRBJ1-6; DNA: TGTGCCAGCAGTGAAGCGTTCGGGTCACCCCTCCACTTT; CDR3: CASSEAFGSPLHF
V: TRBV11-1; D: .; size: .; J: TRBJ1-1; DNA: TGTGCCAGCGGTTCCATTCACCAGGTGAACACTGAAGCTTTCTTT; CDR3: CASGSIHQVNTEAFF
V: TRBV19; D: .; size: .; J: TRBJ2-1; DNA: TGTGCCAGTAGTTTCCCGGACGGACTTGATGAGCAGTTCTTC; CDR3: CASSFPDGLDEQFF
V: TRBV5-5; D: .; size: .; J: TRBJ2-1; DNA: TGTGCCAGCAGCTTGGGGCCCGGGAGTGAGAATGAGCAGTTCTTC; CDR3: CASSLGPGSENEQFF
V: TRBV5-6; D: .; size: .; J: TRBJ1-2; DNA: TGTGCCAGCAGCTTGGGGACAGCTTTTAGCTACACCTTC; CDR3: CASSLGTAFSYTF
V: TRBV7-7; D: TRBD1; size: .; J: TRBJ2-5; DNA: TGTGCTAGCAGCTTGCCGGGACAGTTAACGGAGACCCAGTACTTC; CDR3: CASSLPGQLTETQYF
V: TRBV7-6; D: .; size: .; J: TRBJ2-7; DNA: TGTGCCAGCAGCTTAGATCCGGGATACTCCTACGAGCAGTACTTC; CDR3: CASSLDPGYSYEQYF
V: TRBV19; D: TRBD2; size: .; J: TRBJ2-2; DNA: TGTGCCAGTAAAGGCGGGGGAACCGGGGAGCTGTTTTTT; CDR3: CASKGGGTGELFF
V: TRBV23-1; D: TRBD2; size: .; J: TRBJ2-2; DNA: TGCGCCAGTTCCGGACTAGCGGGAGGACCGAACACCGGGGAGCTGTTTTTT; CDR3: CASSGLAGGPNTGELFF
V: TRBV5-8; D: .; size: .; J: TRBJ1-6; DNA: TGTGCCAGCAGCTTGAAGGGGATTATTATTAATTCACCCCTCCACTTT; CDR3: CASSLKGIIINSPLHF
V: TRBV6-2/TRBV6-3; D: TRBD1; size: .; J: TRBJ1-5; DNA: TGTGCCAGCAGTTACCCACAGGGGAATCAGCCCCAGCATTTT; CDR3: CASSYPQGNQPQHF
V: TRBV4-1; D: .; size: .; J: TRBJ2-2; DNA: TGCGCCAGCAGCCCGGTGGGACAGAACACCGGGGAGCTGTTTTTT; CDR3: CASSPVGQNTGELFF
V: TRBV9; D: TRBD2; size: .; J: TRBJ2-1; DNA: TGTGCCAGCAGCGTCCTTAGCGGGGGGGCTGATGAGCAGTTCTTC; CDR3: CASSVLSGGADEQFF
V: TRBV11-2; D: .; size: .; J: TRBJ2-7; DNA: TGTGCCAGCAGCTTAGACAGCTACGAGCAGTACTTC; CDR3: CASSLDSYEQYF
V: TRBV28; D: .; size: .; J: TRBJ1-6; DNA: TGTGCCAGCAGTTTGTCAGGGGCTTATAATTCACCCCTCCACTTT; CDR3: CASSLSGAYNSPLHF
V: TRBV7-6; D: .; size: .; J: TRBJ2-7; DNA: TGTGCCACCCTAGTAGGGGACGAGCAGTACTTC; CDR3: CATLVGDEQYF
V: TRBV6-1; D: .; size: .; J: TRBJ1-6; DNA: TGTGCCAGCAGTGAACCACAGGTGGGCTCACCCCTCCACTTT; CDR3: CASSEPQVGSPLHF
V: TRBV11-3; D: .; size: .; J: TRBJ1-1; DNA: TGTGCCAGCAGCCTCAAGGACGGGAATGAAGCTTTCTTT; CDR3: CASSLKDGNEAFF
V: TRBV9; D: .; size: .; J: TRBJ2-7; DNA: TGTGCCAGCACCCCGAGGGCGGGGGCAGGGGACGAGCAGTACTTC; CDR3: CASTPRAGAGDEQYF
V: TRBV24-1; D: .; size: .; J: TRBJ2-5; DNA: TGTGCCACCAGTGATTTACTGGAGACCCAGTACTTC; CDR3: CATSDLLETQYF
V: TRBV7-9; D: TRBD1; size: .; J: TRBJ2-1; DNA: TGTGCCAGCAGCTCTAGCTACGCAGGGGGCCGTAACAATGAGCAGTTCTTC; CDR3: CASSSSYAGGRNNEQFF